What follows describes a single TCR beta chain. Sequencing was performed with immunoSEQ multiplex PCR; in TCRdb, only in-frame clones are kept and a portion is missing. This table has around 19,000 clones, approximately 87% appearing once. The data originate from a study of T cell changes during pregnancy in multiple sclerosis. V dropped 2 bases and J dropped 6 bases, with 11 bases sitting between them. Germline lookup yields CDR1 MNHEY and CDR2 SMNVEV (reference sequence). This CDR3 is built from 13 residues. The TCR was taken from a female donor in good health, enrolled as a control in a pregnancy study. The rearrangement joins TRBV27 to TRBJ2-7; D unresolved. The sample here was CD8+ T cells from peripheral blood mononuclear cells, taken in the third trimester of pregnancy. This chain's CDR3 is CASSLGRLGEQYF. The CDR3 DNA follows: TGTGCCAGCAGTTTAGGCAGGCTCGGCGAGCAGTACTTC.